This T cell receptor beta chain comes out of a study of blood T cell repertoires in COVID-19. For the study at large: Whether acute or convalescent, the COVID-19 samples came from the United States, Italy and Spain. PBMCs, B-cell-depleted T cells, or T cells provided the cDNA or gDNA that made up the material.

This clone appeared a single time. Germline V gene sequence: CDR1 SGHDT, CDR2 YYEEEE. V was cut by 0 bases and J by 4 bases, with 23 bases left in between. The CDR3 length is 18 residues. Per the original data handling: Reference gene primer amplification gave estimated nucleated cell counts. Produced via immunoSEQ multiplex PCR; TCRdb's table is partial and in-frame only. V and J calls and clone size are those listed in that table; D and trimming were worked out from the DNA. Of tens of thousands of clones in the sample, about 87% were seen once. The chain is built from TRBV5-6 and TRBJ2-7, with D possibly being TRBD2 (6 bases). Sequenced sample: peripheral blood. This sequence originates from a human donor in a cohort sampled during active COVID-19. The CDR3 protein is CASSLARGYRGLLYEQYF. CDR3 nucleotide sequence: TGTGCCAGCAGCTTGGCCCGGGGGTACCGCGGCCTCCTTTACGAGCAGTACTTC. Variable domain in full (rest from reference TRBV5-6 and TRBJ2-7): DAGVTQSPTHLIKTRGQQVTLRCSPKSGHDTVSWYQQALGQGPQFIFQYYEEEERQRGNFPDRFSGHQFPNYSSELNVNALLLGDSALYLCASSLARGYRGLLYEQYFGPGTRLTVT.